The 23 T cell receptor beta chains below were found in one sample sequenced in a study of OX40 agonist ivuxolimab in advanced cancers. Only in-frame clones appear in the TCRdb table, and some are missing; sequencing was by immunoSEQ multiplex PCR. This table has around 80,000 clones, about 85% appearing once. Material: CD4+ or CD8+ T cells sorted from blood, obtained in a trial of the OX40 agonist ivuxolimab. The receptor source for this set is an adult with an advanced solid tumor such as melanoma, head and neck, liver or kidney cancer.

The rearrangement joins TRBV6-5 to TRBJ1-1; possibly TRBD1 for D (5 bases). Germline V gene sequence: CDR1 MNHEY, CDR2 SVGAGI. The CDR3 has 14 amino acids. The V end lost 7 bases, the J end lost 1 base, and 13 bases lay between the germline ends. CDR3 bases: TGTGCCAGCACCCACGGGGGAGCGAACACTGAAGCTTTCTTT. It codes for CASTHGGANTEAFF.

The chain combines TRBV19 with TRBJ2-3; a possible D gene is TRBD1 (6 bases). V lost 7 bases and J lost 0, with 17 bases in between. CDR3 length: 16 amino acids. Germline lookup yields CDR1 LNHDA and CDR2 SQIVND (reference sequence). The CDR3 loop is CASTSVGAKSTDTQYF. For the CDR3, the DNA is TGTGCCAGTACCTCGGTGGGGGCGAAGAGCACAGATACGCAGTATTTT.

This clone was seen a few times. The chain links TRBV10-3 to TRBJ1-5; TRBD1 agrees at 7 bases. The CDR3 loop spans 14 amino acids. Germline lookup yields CDR1 ENHRY and CDR2 SYGVKD. V dropped 5 bases and J dropped 6; count of bases not matched to a gene: 7. The CDR3 DNA sequence: TGTGCCATCAGTCGCGACAGGGAGGTTCAGCCCCAGCATTTT. It yields the protein CAISRDREVQPQHF.

This sequence joins TRBV9 and TRBJ2-1; TRBD2 agrees at 8 bases. This CDR3 has 16 amino acids. In germline, CDR1 is SGDLS, CDR2 YYNGEE. Losses at the gene ends were 0 bases for V and 5 bases for J; bases not matched to a gene: 7. The CDR3 DNA reads as TGTGCCAGCAGCGTAGATCGGGAGGGCAAGCACAATGAGCAGTTCTTC. Its protein product is CASSVDREGKHNEQFF.

The genes are TRBV13 and TRBJ2-3; D ambiguous. The CDR3 consists of 13 residues. V lost 2 bases, J lost 3 bases, and 6 bases lay in between. In germline, CDR1 is PRHDT, CDR2 FYEKMQ (reference sequence). The DNA for the CDR3 is TGTGCCAGCAGCTTACAGGTAACAGATACGCAGTATTTT. Protein product: CASSLQVTDTQYF.

This chain uses TRBV27 with TRBJ1-4, with unresolved D. V was pared by 3 bases and J by 5 bases, with 19 bases between. Germline-derived CDR1 and CDR2 are MNHEY and SMNVEV (reference sequence). The CDR3 is 17 residues long. CDR3 in DNA: TGTGCCAGCAGTTTCCTTACCCCTGACGGAGTCAATGAAAAACTGTTTTTT. It is translated as CASSFLTPDGVNEKLFF.

V usage is TRBV18 and J usage is TRBJ2-7, with TRBD2 as a possible D gene (6 bases). Trimming cost V 3 bases and J 2 bases, with 14 bases left between them. The germline CDR1 and CDR2 sequences are KGHSH and LQKENI. This CDR3 has 15 residues. CDR3 DNA sequence: TGTGCCAGCTCACCTCCACCCGGCGGGGCCTACGAGCAGTACTTC. Protein sequence: CASSPPPGGAYEQYF.

This CDR3 reads CASSFPHYRERTDTQYF. CDR3 coding DNA: TGTGCCAGCAGCTTTCCCCACTACAGGGAACGCACAGATACGCAGTATTTT. The rearrangement uses TRBV11-3 and TRBJ2-3; a weak D match, TRBD1 (6 bases). CDR1 and CDR2 (germline): SGHNT, YENEEA. CDR3 size: 17 residues. V was pared by 3 bases and J by 1 base, with 17 bases between.

This clone has only one observation. The V call is TRBV4-1, the J call TRBJ2-1; 11 bases fit TRBD2. The V and J ends lost 3 bases and 5 bases, in that order; junction bases with no gene match: 6. The CDR3 is made up of 16 amino acids. Germline V lookup: CDR1 MGHRA, CDR2 YSYEKL. CDR3 nucleotide sequence: TGCGCCAGCAGCCACTTTAGCGGGAGGGCCAACAATGAGCAGTTCTTC. Amino acids: CASSHFSGRANNEQFF.

Only one count was recorded for this clone. One end of the junction fails to match germline, which may point to a read error. The gene calls are TRBV7-7 and TRBJ2-1; 9 bases fit TRBD1. The CDR3 totals 15 residues. In germline, CDR1 is SSHAT, CDR2 FNYEAQ (reference sequence). The CDR3 sequence: CASSLEGQGLGEQFF. The CDR3 region has the DNA TGTGCTAGCAGCTTAGAGGGACAGGGTTTAGGTGAGCAGTTCTTC.

J is TRBJ2-2 and V is TRBV7-9; TRBD1 matches at 7 bases. Germline trimming cut 5 bases from V and 0 bases from J; bases unmatched to any gene: 6. CDR1 and CDR2 (germline): SEHNR, FQNEAQ (reference sequence). The CDR3 sequence is 16 residues long. CDR3 loop: CASSKSGGSNTGELFF. For the CDR3, the DNA is TGTGCCAGCAGCAAATCAGGGGGATCGAACACCGGGGAGCTGTTTTTT.

This clone was seen more than once but under ten times. The rearrangement links TRBV29-1 to TRBJ1-2; weak D call: TRBD1 (6 bases). V was trimmed by 7 bases and J by 4 bases, leaving 19 bases between them. Germline V gene data show CDR1 as SQVTM and CDR2 as ANQGSEA. CDR3 size: 14 residues. Here the CDR3 reads CSARFGQSLYGYTF. The CDR3 DNA is TGCAGCGCTAGATTCGGACAGAGCCTCTATGGCTACACCTTC.

V and J are TRBV27 and TRBJ2-7; 7 bases map to TRBD2. The CDR3 is made up of 15 amino acids. CDR1 and CDR2 from the germline V gene are MNHEY and SMNVEV (reference sequence). J gave up 0 bases and V 7 bases, and 9 bases lay outside the gene matches. CDR3 coding DNA: TGTGCCAGCACCCAGGGACTACATCCCTCCTACGAGCAGTACTTC. Translated, it gives CASTQGLHPSYEQYF.

The rearrangement joins TRBV5-1 to TRBJ1-2, with 7 bases that match TRBD1. There are 12 residues in the CDR3. Germline assignment: CDR1 SGHRS and CDR2 YFSETQ. With 5 bases clipped from V and 8 bases from J, the junction kept 6 bases outside the gene matches. The CDR3 reads CASSTGVGGYTF. For the CDR3, the DNA is TGCGCCAGCAGTACAGGGGTCGGCGGCTACACCTTC.

The chain employs TRBV6-1 and TRBJ1-1; no definite D call. The CDR3 loop spans 9 amino acids. The V end lost 8 bases, the J end lost 8 bases, and 6 bases lay between the germline ends. Germline assignment: CDR1 MNHNS and CDR2 SASEGT. The CDR3 loop is CASRLEAFF. Written as DNA, the CDR3 is TGTGCCAGCCGGCTCGAAGCTTTCTTT.

A single count supports this clone. The V gene is TRBV9, the J gene TRBJ2-1, with 11 bases fitting TRBD2. Looked up from germline, CDR1 is SGDLS and CDR2 is YYNGEE. The CDR3 spans 20 residues. Losses at the gene ends were 4 bases for V and 0 bases for J; bases not matched to a gene: 15. The CDR3, as DNA: TGTGCCAGCAGCCCGAGGTTAGCGGGAGGGACCTATAGCTCCTACAATGAGCAGTTCTTC. Translated: CASSPRLAGGTYSSYNEQFF.

The gene calls are TRBV4-2 and TRBJ1-5; D perhaps matches TRBD1 (6 bases). With 0 bases removed from V and 8 bases from J, the gap between germline ends came to 14 bases. Germline V gives CDR1 LGHNA, CDR2 YNFKEQ. There are 15 residues in the CDR3. DNA for the CDR3: TGTGCCAGCAGCCAAGATGTTTGGGGGGCTGAGCCCCAGCATTTT. Encoded protein: CASSQDVWGAEPQHF.

The V and J genes are TRBV4-1 and TRBJ2-5; 8 bases agree with TRBD2. The junction had 12 bases not matched to a gene; V was cut back by 4 bases and J by 5 bases. Germline CDR1 MGHRA, CDR2 YSYEKL. The CDR3 consists of 16 residues. The CDR3 reads CASSPGTGGPRETQYF. The CDR3 nucleotides are TGCGCCAGCAGCCCAGGCACGGGGGGGCCCCGGGAGACCCAGTACTTC.

The chain carries TRBV4-2 and TRBJ1-4; TRBD1 aligns across 7 bases. The CDR3 spans 17 residues. Germline CDR1 and CDR2: LGHNA and YNFKEQ. V lost 1 base and J lost 2; bases outside the gene matches: 7. CDR3 coding DNA: TGTGCCAGCAGCCAAGCGGTACAGGGGAGGACTAATGAAAAACTGTTTTTT. This gives the protein CASSQAVQGRTNEKLFF.

This chain connects TRBV4-3 to TRBJ1-1, with D hard to call. The CDR3 has 17 residues. CDR1 is LGHNA, CDR2 YSLEER, per germline. The germline V and J ends were trimmed by 1 base and 2 bases, with 17 bases remaining between them. The CDR3, as DNA: TGCGCCAGCAGCCAAGTATTGGCTCCAGCACAAAACACTGAAGCTTTCTTT. Its translation is CASSQVLAPAQNTEAFF.

The chain uses TRBV5-1 and TRBJ1-1; D is perhaps TRBD1 (5 bases). Germline values: CDR1 SGHRS, CDR2 YFSETQ. Between the trimmed V and J ends, which lost 4 bases and 2 bases, there was a span of 18 bases. This CDR3 is 16 amino acids long. CDR3 amino acids: CASSLGGTQSNTEAFF. The CDR3 region has the DNA TGCGCCAGCAGCCTAGGAGGGACCCAAAGCAACACTGAAGCTTTCTTT.

The gene calls are TRBV27 and TRBJ1-2; no firm D call. With 1 base removed from V and 8 bases from J, the gap between germline ends came to 14 bases. Germline CDR1 is MNHEY and CDR2 is SMNVEV (reference sequence). The CDR3 runs to 14 residues. The CDR3 DNA reads as TGTGCCAGCAGTTTATGGGGATCGAACGGGGGCTACACCTTC. This translates into CASSLWGSNGGYTF.

By proportion, this clone is medium-sized. The chain joins TRBV30 to TRBJ1-5, with D tentatively TRBD1 (5 bases). The CDR3 is 15 residues long. CDR1 is GTSNPN, CDR2 SVGIG, per germline (reference sequence). V dropped 0 bases and J dropped 0 bases, with 9 bases sitting between them. This chain's CDR3 is CAWSVWGSSNQPQHF. The CDR3, as DNA: TGTGCCTGGAGTGTGTGGGGGAGTAGCAATCAGCCCCAGCATTTT.